The rows below give T cell receptor beta chains drawn from one sample of a study of CD8 T cells in Susac syndrome. Each CDR3 protein gets one entry after TCRdb re-called the immunoSEQ multiplex PCR reads with MiXCR. The table records 160,000 or so distinct CDR3 sequences, approximately 94% of them present only once. The sample comprised CD4+ T cells from PBMCs. These receptors all come from a human donor with multiple sclerosis. Each CDR3 is given with its conserved first and last residue. The D gene is left open where the match is weak. The size field is filled for only some rows; it gives once, few, many or a size class.

V,size,D,J,DNA,CDR3
TRBV2,.,.,TRBJ2-7,TGTGCCAGCAGTGAGGACTACTTTTGGGAGCAGTACTTC,CASSEDYFWEQYF
TRBV3-1,.,.,TRBJ1-3,TGTGCCAGCAGCCAAGAGTGGGGCTCTGGAAACACCATATATTTT,CASSQEWGSGNTIYF
TRBV30,.,.,TRBJ2-1,TGTGCCTGGAACCCCTTGGAGGGAGCGGATGAGCAGTTCTTC,CAWNPLEGADEQFF
TRBV6-2/TRBV6-3,.,TRBD1,TRBJ1-1,TGTGCCAGCCGGGACAGGGAGGACACTGAAGCTTTCTTT,CASRDREDTEAFF
TRBV12-3/TRBV12-4,.,TRBD1,TRBJ1-1,TGTGCCAGCAGTTTAGGTGACAGGGGCACTGAAGCTTTCTTT,CASSLGDRGTEAFF
TRBV20-1,.,.,TRBJ2-3,TGCAGTGCTACCAAATTATTATCGGCAGATACGCAGTATTTT,CSATKLLSADTQYF
TRBV4-2,.,.,TRBJ1-1,TGTGCCAGCAGCCAGAGAAGTGTGAACACTGAAGCTTTCTTT,CASSQRSVNTEAFF
TRBV6-2/TRBV6-3,few,.,TRBJ1-1,TGTGCCAGCAGCCCTGGCTACACTGAAGCTTTCTTT,CASSPGYTEAFF
TRBV25-1,.,TRBD2,TRBJ2-1,TGTGCCAGCAGTGATACAACTAGCGGGAGCCATGAGCAGTTCTTC,CASSDTTSGSHEQFF
TRBV7-8,.,.,TRBJ2-1,TGTGCCAGCAGCCCATATGGCGGAGGGGCCGTCTACAATGAGCAGTTCTTC,CASSPYGGGAVYNEQFF
TRBV24-1,.,.,TRBJ2-1,TGTGCCACCAGTGATTTCGTTTCAGGTGAGCAGTTCTTC,CATSDFVSGEQFF